This T cell receptor beta chain was found in a study of T cell changes during pregnancy in multiple sclerosis. This clone appeared a few times. Measured with immunoSEQ multiplex PCR; TCRdb has only the in-frame clones, and not every one. The sample yields 40,000 to 55,000 clones, around 90% seen once. The sequence was obtained from a female donor in good health, enrolled as a control in a pregnancy study. Sequencing used CD4+ T cells from peripheral blood mononuclear cells, obtained after pregnancy.

This CDR3 is CASSPRPLLSGAFYEQYF. For the CDR3, the DNA is TGTGCCAGCTCACCACGACCGTTACTTAGCGGAGCCTTCTACGAGCAGTACTTC. The V call is TRBV18, the J call TRBJ2-7; tentatively, D is TRBD2 (6 bases). CDR3 length: 18 amino acids. V lost 1 base to trimming and J lost 3 bases, with 22 bases between them. CDR1 is KGHSH and CDR2 is LQKENI in the germline V gene. The whole variable domain, remainder taken from reference TRBV18 and TRBJ2-7, is NAGVMQNPRHLVRRRGQEARLRCSPMKGHSHVYWYRQLPEEGLKFMVYLQKENIIDESGMPKERFSAEFPKEGPSILRIQQVVRGDSAAYFCASSPRPLLSGAFYEQYFGPGTRLTVT.